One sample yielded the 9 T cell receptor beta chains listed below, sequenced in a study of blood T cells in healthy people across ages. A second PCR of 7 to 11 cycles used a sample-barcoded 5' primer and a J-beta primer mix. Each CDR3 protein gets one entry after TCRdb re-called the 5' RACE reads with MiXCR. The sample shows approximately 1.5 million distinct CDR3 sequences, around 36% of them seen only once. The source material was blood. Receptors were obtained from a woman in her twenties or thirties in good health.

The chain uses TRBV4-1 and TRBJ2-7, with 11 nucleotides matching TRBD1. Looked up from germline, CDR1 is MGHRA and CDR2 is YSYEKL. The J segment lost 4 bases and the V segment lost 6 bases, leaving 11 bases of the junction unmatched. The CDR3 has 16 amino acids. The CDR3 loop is CASSHLGTGGMYEQYF. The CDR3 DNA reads TGCGCCAGCAGTCACCTCGGGACAGGGGGAATGTACGAGCAGTACTTC.

CDR3 amino acids: CASSLTRKKNEQFF. In nucleotides, the CDR3 is TGCGCCAGCAGCTTGACAAGGAAAAAGAATGAGCAGTTCTTC. The chain joins TRBV5-1 to TRBJ2-1; D ambiguous. Deletions cut 1 base from V and 7 bases from J, with 12 bases between. This CDR3 has 14 residues. CDR1 and CDR2 (germline): SGHRS, YFSETQ.

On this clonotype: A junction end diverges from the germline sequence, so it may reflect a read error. CDR3 sequence reads: CASSLPPGAPYNGQFF. CDR3 nucleotides: TGTGCCAGCAGTTTGCCACCCGGGGCCCCCTACAATGGGCAGTTCTTC. This rearrangement joins TRBV27 to TRBJ2-1; D tentatively fits TRBD1 or TRBD2 (5 bases each). The CDR3 totals 16 residues. From germline, CDR1 is MNHEY and CDR2 SMNVEV (reference sequence).

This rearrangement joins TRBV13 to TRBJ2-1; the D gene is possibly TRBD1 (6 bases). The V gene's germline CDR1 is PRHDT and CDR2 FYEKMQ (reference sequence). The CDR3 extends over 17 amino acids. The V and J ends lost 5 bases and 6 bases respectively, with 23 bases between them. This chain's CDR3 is CASSRSADRALGNEQFF. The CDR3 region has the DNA TGTGCCAGCAGCCGAAGTGCGGACAGAGCTCTTGGCAATGAGCAGTTCTTC.

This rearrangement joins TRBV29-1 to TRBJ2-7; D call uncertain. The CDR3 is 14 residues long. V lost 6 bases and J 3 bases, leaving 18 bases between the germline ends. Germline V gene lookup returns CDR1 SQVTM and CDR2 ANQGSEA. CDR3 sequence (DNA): TGCAGCGTCGTCCCGAACGGAGTCTTCTACGAGCAGTACTTC. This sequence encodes CSVVPNGVFYEQYF.

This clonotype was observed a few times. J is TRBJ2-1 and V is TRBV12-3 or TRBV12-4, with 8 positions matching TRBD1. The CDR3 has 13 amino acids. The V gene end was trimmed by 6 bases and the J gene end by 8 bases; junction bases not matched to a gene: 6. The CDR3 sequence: CASRGTGGDEQFF. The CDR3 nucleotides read TGTGCCAGCAGGGGGACAGGAGGAGATGAGCAGTTCTTC.

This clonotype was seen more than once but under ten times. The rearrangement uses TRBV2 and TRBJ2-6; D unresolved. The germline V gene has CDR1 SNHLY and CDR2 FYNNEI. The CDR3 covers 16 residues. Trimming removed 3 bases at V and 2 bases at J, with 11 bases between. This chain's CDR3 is CASSDLGVPGANVLTF. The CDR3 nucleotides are TGTGCCAGCAGTGACTTGGGCGTTCCTGGGGCCAACGTCCTGACTTTC.

CDR3 DNA: TGCAGTGCCCCTATAGACGGCCTAGCGGGAGGAGTTGGCGAGCAGTACTTC. Protein: CSAPIDGLAGGVGEQYF. The V call is TRBV20-1, the J call TRBJ2-7; 11 bases are a match to TRBD2. The germline gives CDR1 DFQATT, CDR2 SNEGSKA (reference sequence). After removal of 6 bases from V and 6 bases from J, the junction contained 19 bases not matched to a gene. The CDR3 sequence is 17 residues long.

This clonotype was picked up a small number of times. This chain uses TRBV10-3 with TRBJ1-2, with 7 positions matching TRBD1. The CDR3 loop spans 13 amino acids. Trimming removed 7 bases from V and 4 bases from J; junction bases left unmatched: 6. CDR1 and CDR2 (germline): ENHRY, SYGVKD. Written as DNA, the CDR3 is TGTGCCATCACTCGGGACAGTTCCTATGGCTACACCTTC. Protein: CAITRDSSYGYTF.